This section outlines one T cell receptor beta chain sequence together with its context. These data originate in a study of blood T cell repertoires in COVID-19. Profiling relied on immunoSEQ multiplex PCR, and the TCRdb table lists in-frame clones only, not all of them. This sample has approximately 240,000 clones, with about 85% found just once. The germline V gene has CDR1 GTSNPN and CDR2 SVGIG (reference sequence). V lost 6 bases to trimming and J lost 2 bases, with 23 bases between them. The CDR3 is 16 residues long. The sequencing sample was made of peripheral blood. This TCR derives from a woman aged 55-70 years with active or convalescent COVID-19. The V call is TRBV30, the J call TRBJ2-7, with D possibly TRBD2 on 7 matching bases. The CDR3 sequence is CACSGTRWGGTYEQYF. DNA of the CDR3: TGTGCCTGCTCCGGGACAAGGTGGGGGGGTACCTACGAGCAGTACTTC.